This T cell receptor beta chain was recorded in a study of blood T cell repertoires in COVID-19 (dated by TCRdb to about 2020). For the study in its entirety: Samples covering the acute and convalescent phases of COVID-19 were provided by collaborators in the United States, Italy and Spain. The sample metadata nearly always contained a de-identified subject ID, COVID-19 status, age in years and sex. A freely available public database, intended as a resource for researchers studying the immune response to SARS-CoV-2, is where the repertoires were released. The material from the prospective study consisted of cDNA or gDNA derived from T cells, B-cell-depleted T cells, or PBMCs. Subjects who had been exposed to COVID-19, were actively infected with it, or had recovered from it provided the deeply sampled blood TCRbeta repertoires that made up the dataset. The samples were drawn from two sources: the first 160 participants of the ongoing ImmuneRACE study, and 1,000 to 1,500 subjects contributed by 6 global collaborators. Where HLA class I and class II types were available, the types were taken from metadata supplied by the sample provider, not from assay-based typing.

V lost 2 bases and J lost 0 bases; the stretch between them is 8 bases long. The CDR3 starts with the cysteine, ends with the phenylalanine, and has 16 residues. The kept DNA is CDR3 alone, 48 bases in frame from the first base. The germline V gene yields ENHRY for CDR1 and SYGVKD for CDR2. This clone was found a few times. This receptor's antigen is unknown. No qualities accompany the bases; no much larger clone lies one base away. Points the paper makes about the study in general: How much clinical and demographic metadata was included differed by source and by participant, and the metadata was provided uncurated.

TCRbeta CDR3 regions were amplified from genomic DNA by means of the immunoSEQ Assay, a bias-controlled multiplex PCR. In the original analysis: The number of nucleated cells in each sample was estimated by amplification of reference gene primers within the assay. To quantify the absolute abundance of each unique TCRbeta CDR3 rearrangement, sequence reads were collapsed and filtered. For each sample, productive Simpson clonality was calculated by taking the square root of Simpson's diversity index across productive rearrangements. TCRdb retrieved this table from immuneACCESS and kept in-frame rearrangements only. Not all clones are present; in checked studies, unresolved V genes account for under half, and no reason is known for the remainder. V, J and clone size derive from that table, while D and trimming were established from the DNA sequence. The sample includes 19,000 or so clones, with roughly 91% observed a single time. The ten most abundant clones make up under 20% of the sample.

Each collaborating institution followed its own protocols to collect whole blood in K2EDTA tubes. Collaborator samples were shipped for TCRbeta analysis as frozen whole blood, isolated PBMCs, or DNA extracted from either sample type. This chain is built from TRBV10-3 and TRBJ1-6; the D segment cannot be called with confidence. This clonotype was obtained from a man between 65 and 85 years old with active COVID-19. The sample taken for sequencing was peripheral blood. The base sequence is TGTGCCATCAGTGAGGGTACCAGCTCCTATAATTCACCCCTCCACTTT. This encodes CAISEGTSSYNSPLHF.